Detailed here is one T cell receptor beta chain. The data derive from a study of blood T cell repertoires in COVID-19. Background on the study: From the United States, Italy and Spain came samples of acute and convalescent COVID-19.

TCRdb's table, derived via immunoSEQ multiplex PCR, lists solely in-frame clones and lacks some. Among roughly 30,000 clones, around 91% were seen once, and the ten largest hold about 1.6%. The CDR3 is 14 amino acids. CDR1 ENHRY and CDR2 SYGVKD come from the germline V gene. Germline trimming cut 5 bases from V and 0 bases from J; bases unmatched to any gene: 4. Sequencing was carried out using peripheral blood. This chain uses TRBV10-3 with TRBJ2-7, with 7 bases aligning to TRBD1. The sequence derives from a man in his sixties with active COVID-19. CDR3: CAISSGTVSYEQYF. The CDR3 DNA follows: TGTGCCATCAGTTCCGGGACAGTCTCCTACGAGCAGTACTTC.